Below, 5 T cell receptor beta chains from the same sample are listed, as sequenced in a study of T cell responses to AZD1222 COVID-19 vaccine. The repertoire was sequenced with immunoSEQ multiplex PCR; TCRdb's copy has only in-frame clones and lacks some. Among roughly 120,000 clones, approximately 92% were seen once, and the ten largest hold 13% to 15%. The sequencing used peripheral blood, collected on day 0 of AZD1222 vaccination. Every receptor here comes from an adult in good health.

The rearrangement links TRBV5-4 to TRBJ1-2; D not resolved. Germline CDR1 SGHNT, CDR2 YYREEE (reference sequence). The length of the CDR3 is 13 residues. V was cut by 0 bases and J by 6 bases, with 9 bases left in between. Written as DNA, the CDR3 is TGTGCCAGCAGCTTGGTAGCAGAGGATGGCTACACCTTC. Its protein product is CASSLVAEDGYTF.

This rearrangement joins TRBV9 to TRBJ1-6, with no clear D. Trimming cost V 0 bases and J 7 bases, with 11 bases left between them. This CDR3 spans 15 amino acids. From germline, CDR1 is SGDLS and CDR2 YYNGEE. The CDR3 DNA sequence: TGTGCCAGCAGCGTAGGGGAAGTCGGGAATTCACCCCTCCACTTT. Translation: CASSVGEVGNSPLHF.

Only one count was recorded for this clone. V usage is TRBV6-4 and J usage is TRBJ2-5, with TRBD2 as a possible D gene (7 bases). The CDR3 has 17 amino acids. V lost 7 bases and J 0 bases, leaving 21 bases between the germline ends. From germline, CDR1 is MRHNA and CDR2 SNTAGT. CDR3 sequence (DNA): TGTGCCAGCATGCGGCCGAAAGAGGGGGGGCACCAAGAGACCCAGTACTTC. Its protein is CASMRPKEGGHQETQYF.

Written as DNA, the CDR3 is TGTGCCAGCAGCGTAGGCCCGGGGCCTAACTATGGCTACACCTTC. It specifies CASSVGPGPNYGYTF. The gene calls are TRBV9 and TRBJ1-2; TRBD1 is a possible D gene (5 bases). Between the trimmed V and J ends, which lost 0 bases and 0 bases, there was a span of 9 bases. This CDR3 is built from 15 residues. CDR1 and CDR2 (germline): SGDLS, YYNGEE.

This chain links TRBV6-1 with TRBJ2-7; no clear D. This CDR3 is 12 amino acids long. Germline assignment: CDR1 MNHNS and CDR2 SASEGT. The V gene lost 0 bases and the J gene lost 7 bases, with 7 bases spanning the gap. The chain's CDR3 is CASSEAAREQYF. CDR3 DNA: TGTGCCAGCAGTGAAGCTGCCAGGGAGCAGTACTTC.